These 15 T cell receptor beta chains came from one sample sequenced in a study of T cell responses to AZD1222 COVID-19 vaccine. The table came from immunoSEQ multiplex PCR; TCRdb's copy has only in-frame clones and leaves some out. The table lists about 210,000 clones, approximately 94% of them singletons. Sequenced material: peripheral blood, taken 28 days after the second dose of the MenACWY control vaccine. The receptors here all came from an adult who received the MenACWY meningococcal vaccine as a control.

The J gene is TRBJ1-6, the V gene TRBV2, with 7 bases fitting TRBD1. The length of the CDR3 is 14 residues. Germline V gene data show CDR1 as SNHLY and CDR2 as FYNNEI. J was trimmed by 9 bases and V by 6 bases; bases with no gene match: 8. CDR3 bases: TGTGCCAGCAGGAAAGGGACAGCATTTTCACCCCTCCACTTT. It specifies CASRKGTAFSPLHF. Complete variable domain (other parts from reference TRBV2 and TRBJ1-6): EPEVTQTPSHQVTQMGQEVILRCVPISNHLYFYWYRQILGQKVEFLVSFYNNEISEKSEIFDDQFSVERPDGSNFTLKIRSTKLEDSAMYFCASRKGTAFSPLHFGNGTRLTVT.

V gene TRBV19 combines with J gene TRBJ2-4; 10 bases are shared with TRBD2. The CDR3 is 14 residues long. The V gene end was trimmed by 7 bases and the J gene end by 9 bases; junction bases not matched to a gene: 9. Germline assignment: CDR1 LNHDA and CDR2 SQIVND (reference sequence). This chain's CDR3 is CASTLTSGVGIQYF. In DNA, the CDR3 is TGTGCCAGTACCCTCACTAGCGGGGTAGGCATTCAGTACTTC.

J is TRBJ2-7 and V is TRBV6-1; possible D gene TRBD1, 5 bases. The V gene's germline CDR1 is MNHNS and CDR2 SASEGT. This CDR3 contains 13 residues. Deletions cut 1 base from V and 6 bases from J, with 10 bases between. The CDR3 coding sequence is TGTGCCAGCAGTGAAGTACCAGGGCGCGAGCAGTACTTC. This codes for CASSEVPGREQYF.

This clone was seen a single time. The chain recombines TRBV6-6 with TRBJ2-1, with 12 bases matching TRBD2. V shed 5 bases and J 9 bases; nucleotides not matched to a gene: 17. The CDR3 spans 18 residues. Germline V gives CDR1 MNHNY, CDR2 SVGAGI (reference sequence). Written as DNA, the CDR3 is TGTGCCAGCAGTCGCCCAATCGGACTAGCGGGACCCCCCGGTGAGCAGTTCTTC. Residues: CASSRPIGLAGPPGEQFF.

The chain couples TRBV3-1 (or the pseudogene TRBV3-2) to TRBJ1-1, with a weak D call TRBD1 (5 bases). Germline V lookup: CDR1 LGHDT, CDR2 YNNKEL (reference sequence). The CDR3 has 14 amino acids. Trimming left V 1 base short and J 1 base short, with 7 bases between. CDR3 coding DNA: TGTGCCAGCAGCCAAGGGAGGGGGAACACTGAAGCTTTCTTT. This gives the protein CASSQGRGNTEAFF.

V gene TRBV7-9 combines with J gene TRBJ2-1; D is perhaps TRBD2 (5 bases). The CDR3 contains 13 residues. Trimming took 1 base from V and 9 from J, leaving 10 bases between them. Germline assignment: CDR1 SEHNR and CDR2 FQNEAQ (reference sequence). The CDR3: CASSLDQAAEQFF. CDR3 DNA sequence: TGTGCCAGCAGCTTAGATCAAGCGGCTGAGCAGTTCTTC. The variable domain in full, with the rest retrieved from reference TRBV7-9 and TRBJ2-1, is DTGVSQNPRHKITKRGQNVTFRCDPISEHNRLYWYRQTLGQGPEFLTYFQNEAQLEKSRLLSDRFSAERPKGSFSTLEIQRTEQGDSAMYLCASSLDQAAEQFFGPGTRLTVL.

This rearrangement joins TRBV3-1 (or the pseudogene TRBV3-2) to TRBJ2-3; D is unclear. Germline V lookup: CDR1 LGHDT, CDR2 YNNKEL (reference sequence). V was pared by 4 bases and J by 0 bases, with 5 bases between. The CDR3 extends over 13 amino acids. The CDR3: CASSPTSTDTQYF. The CDR3 nucleotides read TGTGCCAGCAGCCCTACTAGCACAGATACGCAGTATTTT.

The chain has TRBV9 and TRBJ1-6; 9 nucleotides align to TRBD1. The junction had 2 bases not matched to a gene; V was cut back by 1 base and J by 6 bases. The CDR3 is 15 amino acids. In germline, CDR1 is SGDLS, CDR2 YYNGEE. The CDR3 DNA sequence: TGTGCCAGCAGCGTAAAGGACAGGGGTAATTCACCCCTCCACTTT. Translating gives CASSVKDRGNSPLHF. Full variable domain (outside the CDR3, taken from reference TRBV9 and TRBJ1-6): DSGVTQTPKHLITATGQRVTLRCSPRSGDLSVYWYQQSLDQGLQFLIQYYNGEERAKGNILERFSAQQFPDLHSELNLSSLELGDSALYFCASSVKDRGNSPLHFGNGTRLTVT.

The V call is TRBV15, the J call TRBJ1-1, with D maybe TRBD1 (6 bases). V was shortened by 1 base and J by 2 bases, with 20 bases between the two germline ends. This CDR3 contains 18 residues. The V gene's germline CDR1 is LNHNV and CDR2 YYDKDF (reference sequence). DNA for the CDR3: TGTGCCACCAGCAGAGGCCTCCTCCCCATACAGGGTAACACTGAAGCTTTCTTT. It encodes CATSRGLLPIQGNTEAFF.

The chain uses TRBV27 and TRBJ2-3, with 9 positions matching TRBD1. The length of the CDR3 is 15 residues. In germline, CDR1 is MNHEY, CDR2 SMNVEV (reference sequence). The V segment lost 6 bases and the J segment 5 bases; nucleotides outside the gene matches: 9. The CDR3 DNA follows: TGTGCCAGCAGGCAAGCCGGGACAGGGCTAGATACGCAGTATTTT. This encodes CASRQAGTGLDTQYF.

This chain connects TRBV24-1 to TRBJ1-5; D uncertain. Trimming removed 4 bases at V and 4 bases at J, with 4 bases between. This CDR3 has 12 amino acids. Germline CDR1 is KGHDR and CDR2 is SFDVKD. The CDR3 bases are TGTGCCACCAGTGAAGTAAATCAGCCCCAGCATTTT. As protein: CATSEVNQPQHF.

This clone has more than one count but fewer than ten. The CDR3 here is CASSLPGASLHF. The CDR3 nucleotides are TGTGCCAGCAGTTTACCCGGTGCCTCCCTCCACTTT. V and J are TRBV28 and TRBJ1-6; no clear D gene. In germline, CDR1 is MDHEN, CDR2 SYDVKM. The CDR3 consists of 12 residues. Trimming cost V 2 bases and J 14 bases, with 10 bases left between them.

The chain recombines TRBV5-4 with TRBJ2-5; 10 bases align to TRBD2. CDR1 SGHNT and CDR2 YYREEE come from the germline V gene (reference sequence). This CDR3 spans 16 amino acids. V shed 1 base, J shed 1 base, and the junction held 4 bases outside the gene matches. For the CDR3, the DNA is TGTGCCAGCAGCTTGCGGCTAGCGGGAGTCCAAGAGACCCAGTACTTC. Protein sequence: CASSLRLAGVQETQYF. The variable domain in full, completed from reference TRBV5-4 and TRBJ2-5, reads ETGVTQSPTHLIKTRGQQVTLRCSSQSGHNTVSWYQQALGQGPQFIFQYYREEENGRGNFPPRFSGLQFPNYSSELNVNALELDDSALYLCASSLRLAGVQETQYFGPGTRLLVL.

For this clone: Because the CDR3's place on the DNA is in doubt, the DNA is left out and the CDR3 is given as listed by TCRdb. This chain joins TRBV19 and TRBJ2-7; the listed D gene, TRBD1, was not tested against the DNA. Germline V gene data show CDR1 as LNHDA and CDR2 as SQIVND (reference sequence). The CDR3 spans 14 amino acids, including both terminal residues. CDR3 protein: CASTSGQPPYEQYF.

The V gene is TRBV23-1, the J gene TRBJ2-7, with D possibly matching TRBD1 (5 bases). TRBV23-1 has ORF status, its function being uncertain. Trimming took 4 bases from V and 6 from J, leaving 13 bases between them. CDR3 length equals 13 residues. For the CDR3, the DNA is TGCGCCAGCAGTCCGACAGTCCGCTGCGAGCAGTACTTC. Protein: CASSPTVRCEQYF.